This T cell receptor (beta chain) was recovered during a study of shared clonotypes between healthy human individuals. Using immunoSEQ multiplex PCR, the repertoire was profiled, and TCRdb retains in-frame clones only, with some absent. Of millions of clones in the sample, about 95% were seen once. A remark on this clone: The antigen remains undetermined.

The study, taken as a whole, reports: Non-shared clonotypes displayed generation probabilities falling below those of clonotypes present in all four donors.

Cells designated naive CD8 were CD45RO-negative and were positively selected for CCR7, with terminally differentiated effector memory CD45RA+ cells excluded. The sequencing input was naive CD8+ T cells sorted from blood. The sequence came from a man aged 18-30 years in good health.

The CDR3 sequence: CASSLALGAEAFF. The CDR3 DNA follows: TGTGCCAGCAGCTTAGCCCTGGGCGCTGAAGCTTTCTTT. This chain uses TRBV7-2 with TRBJ1-1, with D uncertain. From germline, CDR1 is SGHTA and CDR2 FQGNSA. V was cut by 0 bases and J by 6 bases, with 8 bases left in between. The CDR3 spans 13 residues.